The 18 T cell receptor beta chains below were found in one sample sequenced in a study of T cells in Graves' hyperthyroidism and ophthalmopathy. Amplified TCR beta CDR3 regions came from RNA transcripts. The HTBI set primed first-round TCR CDR3 RT-PCR. TCRdb re-called the multiplex PCR reads through MiXCR, storing one row per CDR3 protein. The sample carries approximately 370,000 distinct CDR3 sequences, 15% recorded once. The sample taken for sequencing was blood. The source of these receptors is a woman aged 25-40 years with Graves' hyperthyroidism.

This clonotype was seen many times. V gene TRBV11-2 combines with J gene TRBJ2-1; the match to TRBD2 covers 12 bases. After removal of 3 bases from V and 7 bases from J, the junction contained 10 bases not matched to a gene. Germline CDR1 reads SGHAT; CDR2 reads FQNNGV. The CDR3 has 17 amino acids. CDR3: CASSFRSRLAGVNEQFF. The CDR3 DNA is TGTGCCAGCAGCTTCAGGTCTCGACTAGCGGGAGTAAATGAGCAGTTCTTC.

This clonotype was detected ten times or more. The genes are TRBV3-1 and TRBJ2-7; 9 bases are a match to TRBD1. Germline CDR1 and CDR2: LGHDT and YNNKEL (reference sequence). There are 15 residues in the CDR3. V trimming: 2 bases; J trimming: 4 bases; junction bases outside the gene matches: 6. Written as DNA, the CDR3 is TGTGCCAGCAGCCAACGGGGGACAGGGCAATACGAGCAGTACTTC. Translating gives CASSQRGTGQYEQYF.

This sequence joins TRBV20-1 and TRBJ1-5; TRBD1 matches at 7 bases. V lost 2 bases to trimming and J lost 5 bases; unmatched junction nucleotides: 6. Germline V gene data show CDR1 as DFQATT and CDR2 as SNEGSKA (reference sequence). This CDR3 is built from 14 residues. The CDR3: CSARIGGSYQPQHF. The CDR3 region has the DNA TGCAGTGCTAGAATAGGGGGCAGCTATCAGCCCCAGCATTTT.

The chain carries TRBV6-1 and TRBJ2-1; TRBD1 or TRBD2 may be the D gene (5 bases each). Trimming took 5 bases from V and 8 from J, leaving 19 bases between them. The CDR3 loop spans 15 amino acids. Germline V gene sequence: CDR1 MNHNS, CDR2 SASEGT. The CDR3 spells CASSQLRGSPDEQFF. CDR3 DNA sequence: TGTGCCAGCAGTCAGCTCCGGGGCTCGCCGGATGAGCAGTTCTTC.

This clonotype was picked up a small number of times. The rearrangement links TRBV20-1 to TRBJ2-7, with 9 bases matching TRBD2. The CDR3 has 14 amino acids. Germline lookup yields CDR1 DFQATT and CDR2 SNEGSKA (reference sequence). Trimming at V came to 3 bases and at J to 3 bases, leaving 6 bases not matched to a gene. The CDR3 spells CSASGREGLYEQYF. The DNA for the CDR3 is TGCAGTGCTAGTGGGCGGGAGGGCCTCTACGAGCAGTACTTC.

This clonotype was counted only a few times. This chain links TRBV20-1 with TRBJ2-1; 7 positions agree with TRBD2. The CDR3 covers 13 residues. Germline V gene data show CDR1 as DFQATT and CDR2 as SNEGSKA (reference sequence). The ends lost 7 bases at V and 6 bases at J; junction bases unmatched: 9. In DNA, the CDR3 is TGCAGTGAACCGGGAGGCCCCAGCAATGAGCAGTTCTTC. Translated: CSEPGGPSNEQFF.

This clonotype was seen at least ten times. The chain employs TRBV5-1 and TRBJ2-1; D gene unclear. The CDR3 runs to 13 residues. Per the germline V gene, CDR1 is SGHRS and CDR2 is YFSETQ. V shed 7 bases and J shed 0 bases, with 8 bases lying between them. The CDR3 DNA is TGCGCCAGCCACGCGGACTCCTACAATGAGCAGTTCTTC. Translated, it gives CASHADSYNEQFF.

In this sample, this clonotype turned up many times. The rearrangement links TRBV12-3 or TRBV12-4 to TRBJ2-3; a possible D gene is TRBD2 (6 bases). V dropped 6 bases and J dropped 0 bases, with 13 bases sitting between them. CDR3 length: 15 amino acids. Here the CDR3 reads CASSLRDSSTDTQYF. The CDR3 DNA sequence: TGTGCCAGCAGCCTACGGGACTCGAGCACAGATACGCAGTATTTT.

This clonotype was recorded once. This chain joins TRBV10-2 and TRBJ2-1; 7 bases are a match to TRBD2. This CDR3 contains 13 residues. The germline CDR1 and CDR2 sequences are WSHSY and SAAADI. V gave up 7 bases and J gave up 9 bases; unmatched junction bases: 9. For the CDR3, the DNA is TGCGCCAGCAAAGTCACTAGCGTTGCTGAGCAGTTCTTC. As protein: CASKVTSVAEQFF.

This clonotype was counted ten times or more. The genes are TRBV28 and TRBJ2-1; D uncertain. Germline-derived CDR1 and CDR2 are MDHEN and SYDVKM. Trimming cost V 6 bases and J 0 bases, with 9 bases left between them. CDR3 size: 14 residues. Here the CDR3 reads CASRGSGSYNEQFF. Here the CDR3 DNA reads TGTGCCAGCAGGGGGTCCGGCTCCTACAATGAGCAGTTCTTC.

This chain uses TRBV13 with TRBJ2-1; D not certain. CDR1 and CDR2 (germline): PRHDT, FYEKMQ (reference sequence). This CDR3 has 13 residues. Trimming took 5 bases from V and 9 from J, leaving 14 bases between them. The CDR3 DNA is TGTGCCAGCAGCCTCCCTTTGGGAAGTGAGCAGTTCTTC. Encoded protein: CASSLPLGSEQFF.

The gene calls are TRBV9 and TRBJ1-1, with D maybe TRBD1 (5 bases). V gave up 0 bases and J gave up 6 bases, with 6 bases separating them. CDR1 is SGDLS and CDR2 is YYNGEE in the germline V gene. The CDR3 runs 12 residues. CDR3 sequence (DNA): TGTGCCAGCAGCGTAGTGACAGCTGAAGCTTTCTTT. Protein sequence: CASSVVTAEAFF.

The chain has TRBV19 and TRBJ1-4, with 7 bases aligning to TRBD1. Germline CDR1 LNHDA, CDR2 SQIVND (reference sequence). The CDR3 sequence is 16 residues long. V was clipped by 6 bases and J by 0 bases; unmatched bases: 7. The CDR3: CASRRQGHSTNEKLFF. CDR3 nucleotides: TGTGCCAGTAGGCGACAGGGCCATTCAACTAATGAAAAACTGTTTTTT.

This clonotype was observed a handful of times. This chain uses TRBV6-2 or TRBV6-3 with TRBJ2-5, with 10 bases matching TRBD1. The CDR3 extends over 14 amino acids. The J segment lost 5 bases and the V segment lost 7 bases, leaving 7 bases of the junction unmatched. Germline CDR1 MNHEY, CDR2 SVGEGT. The CDR3 spells CASTDRGRVETQYF. The CDR3 region has the DNA TGTGCCAGCACCGACAGGGGGCGCGTGGAGACCCAGTACTTC.

This clonotype has at least ten counts. The V and J genes are TRBV30 and TRBJ2-5; D may be TRBD2 (5 bases). Germline V lookup: CDR1 GTSNPN, CDR2 SVGIG (reference sequence). V lost 0 bases to trimming and J lost 7 bases, with 12 bases between them. There are 13 residues in the CDR3. The CDR3 DNA reads as TGTGCCTGGAGTGTAGACCCGGGGAGGACCCAGTACTTC. Encoded protein: CAWSVDPGRTQYF.

In its sample, this clonotype was seen many times. This sequence joins TRBV30 and TRBJ1-5; weak D call: TRBD1 (5 bases). Trimming cost V 0 bases and J 4 bases, with 7 bases left between them. This CDR3 has 13 residues. Germline V gene sequence: CDR1 GTSNPN, CDR2 SVGIG (reference sequence). DNA for the CDR3: TGTGCCTGGAGTGTTCAGGGTAATCAGCCCCAGCATTTT. The encoded protein is CAWSVQGNQPQHF.

This clonotype turned up a few times. The V and J genes are TRBV4-1 and TRBJ2-5; no reliable D call. Germline assignment: CDR1 MGHRA and CDR2 YSYEKL. V was pared by 0 bases and J by 1 base, with 9 bases between. CDR3 size: 15 residues. The CDR3, as DNA: TGCGCCAGCAGCCAAGATCTCGCAGTCCAAGAGACCCAGTACTTC. Translating gives CASSQDLAVQETQYF.

This chain uses TRBV24-1 with TRBJ1-5; no reliable D call. This CDR3 contains 13 residues. CDR1 and CDR2 (germline): KGHDR, SFDVKD. V was pared by 5 bases and J by 5 bases, with 9 bases between. This chain's CDR3 is CATSAAVHQPQHF. The CDR3 DNA reads as TGTGCCACCAGTGCGGCAGTGCATCAGCCCCAGCATTTT.